The T cell receptor beta chain under discussion was sequenced for a study of blood T cell repertoires in COVID-19. TCRdb's copy holds only in-frame clones and misses some; the assay was immunoSEQ multiplex PCR. The sample includes about 240,000 clones, about 81% of them seen just once. The CDR3 consists of 14 residues. J lost 3 bases, V lost 5 bases, and 3 bases had no gene match. Germline CDR1 and CDR2: MNHNY and SVGAGI (reference sequence). Sequenced input: peripheral blood. This chain links TRBV6-6 with TRBJ1-4, with TRBD1 matching 7 bases. This TCR derives from a woman aged 80 or over with COVID-19, enrolled during active disease. The CDR3 protein is CASSPTGSNEKLFF. CDR3 DNA: TGTGCCAGCAGTCCGACAGGGTCTAATGAAAAACTGTTTTTT.